One sample yielded the 29 T cell receptor beta chains listed below, sequenced in a study of T cells in Graves' hyperthyroidism and ophthalmopathy. Template material for amplifying TCR beta CDR3 regions consisted of RNA transcripts. Using the HTBI primer set, a first-round RT-PCR was run on the TCR CDR3. In TCRdb, the multiplex PCR reads were re-called with MiXCR into one record per CDR3 protein. This sample yields some 460,000 distinct CDR3 sequences, of which around a sixth are seen a single time; roughly 8% belongs to the top ten. Material for sequencing was blood. The receptor set was obtained from a woman aged 18-29 years with Graves' hyperthyroidism.

This clonotype occurred many times. The V gene is TRBV5-1, the J gene TRBJ2-3; TRBD2 matches at 7 bases. The CDR3 spans 17 residues. Germline CDR1 SGHRS, CDR2 YFSETQ. V trimming: 3 bases; J trimming: 8 bases; junction bases outside the gene matches: 18. The CDR3 region is CASSWEGSRLRSGTQYF. The CDR3 bases are TGCGCCAGCAGCTGGGAGGGTTCGAGGTTAAGGTCGGGTACGCAGTATTTT.

There are a few counts of this clonotype. The chain has TRBV29-1 and TRBJ2-2; D possibly uses TRBD1 or TRBD2 (7 bases each). Deletions cut 4 bases from V and 7 bases from J, with 13 bases between. The CDR3 covers 13 residues. CDR1 and CDR2 (germline): SQVTM, ANQGSEA. In DNA, the CDR3 is TGCAGCGTTGCGGGGAGGGGGCGCGGGGAGCTGTTTTTT. It is translated as CSVAGRGRGELFF.

A single count supports this clonotype. This clone may be a read error of a much larger clone one base away. The rearrangement uses TRBV7-3 and TRBJ2-3; TRBD2 matches 12 bases. Germline V gene sequence: CDR1 SGHTA, CDR2 FQGTGA. The CDR3 sequence is 18 residues long. The junction had 11 bases not matched to a gene; V was cut back by 1 base and J by 6 bases. The CDR3: CASSLKATSGGGSDTQYF. CDR3 DNA: TGTGCCAGCAGCTTAAAGGCGACTAGCGGGGGAGGGTCCGATACGCAGTATTTT.

In this sample, this clonotype turned up a few times. The genes are TRBV5-6 and TRBJ2-7; D remains unclear. The CDR3 runs 13 residues. CDR1 and CDR2 (germline): SGHDT, YYEEEE. V lost 3 bases and J lost 7, with 14 bases in between. The CDR3 DNA is TGTGCCAGCAGCTCCAAAATCCCTGGGGAGCAGTACTTC. Its protein product is CASSSKIPGEQYF.

This clonotype was recorded at least ten times. The V call is TRBV20-1, the J call TRBJ2-1; D remains ambiguous. Germline V lookup: CDR1 DFQATT, CDR2 SNEGSKA (reference sequence). V was clipped by 6 bases and J by 7 bases, with 10 bases between them. The CDR3 covers 11 residues. CDR3 nucleotides: TGCAGTGCAGGCATCGAAAATGAGCAGTTCTTC. Residues: CSAGIENEQFF.

This clonotype was detected ten times or more. Written as DNA, the CDR3 is TGTGCCTTCTCTAGGAATGAGCAGTTCTTC. This codes for CAFSRNEQFF. The chain employs TRBV30 and TRBJ2-1; no clear D gene. CDR3 length: 10 amino acids. Trimming stripped 7 bases from V and 7 bases from J, with 8 bases between. Germline CDR1 is GTSNPN and CDR2 is SVGIG (reference sequence).

This clonotype was found many times. This chain links TRBV12-3 or TRBV12-4 with TRBJ1-1; no reliable D call. Trimming left V 7 bases short and J 1 base short, with 7 bases between. The CDR3 is 12 residues long. Here the CDR3 reads CASTARNTEAFF. The CDR3 bases are TGTGCCAGCACCGCGAGGAACACTGAAGCTTTCTTT.

The V gene is TRBV20-1, the J gene TRBJ2-7; a possible D gene is TRBD1 (6 bases). In germline, CDR1 is DFQATT, CDR2 SNEGSKA (reference sequence). V was cut by 1 base and J by 2 bases, with 12 bases left in between. The CDR3 length is 14 residues. For the CDR3, the DNA is TGCAGTGCTAGAGTGTCAGGGGACCCCTACGAGCAGTACTTC. As protein: CSARVSGDPYEQYF.

This clonotype was detected many times. The rearrangement links TRBV6-6 to TRBJ2-3; D is ambiguous. Trimming left V 0 bases short and J 3 bases short, with 4 bases between. The CDR3 sequence is 13 residues long. Germline V gene data show CDR1 as MNHNY and CDR2 as SVGAGI (reference sequence). CDR3 sequence (DNA): TGTGCCAGCAGTTACTCCGTTACAGATACGCAGTATTTT. This codes for CASSYSVTDTQYF.

CDR3 loop: CASSFGSSASGNTIYF. CDR3 sequence (DNA): TGTGCCAGCAGCTTCGGTTCGTCCGCCTCTGGAAACACCATATATTTT. This chain links TRBV5-4 with TRBJ1-3; no clear D gene. The CDR3 runs to 16 residues. Germline CDR1 reads SGHNT; CDR2 reads YYREEE (reference sequence). Trimming took 2 bases from V and 0 from J, leaving 12 bases between them.

This clonotype has ten or more counts. This chain connects TRBV12-3 or TRBV12-4 to TRBJ1-5; D is unresolved. Trimming removed 5 bases at V and 0 bases at J, with 8 bases between. The length of the CDR3 is 14 residues. The DNA of the CDR3 is TGTGCCAGCAGTCCCCCCGATAGCAATCAGCCCCAGCATTTT. It encodes CASSPPDSNQPQHF.

This clonotype was observed at least ten times. The chain joins TRBV25-1 to TRBJ2-1; D gene ambiguous. CDR1 is MGHDK and CDR2 is SYGVNS in the germline V gene. Trimming left V 5 bases short and J 5 bases short, with 10 bases between. CDR3 length: 13 amino acids. CDR3 region: CASSSYTDNEQFF. The CDR3 DNA reads TGTGCCAGCAGTTCTTATACAGACAATGAGCAGTTCTTC.

Note on this clonotype: A junction boundary mismatches the germline segment, possibly from a read error. The rearrangement joins TRBV9 to TRBJ1-5; D may be TRBD1 (6 bases). This CDR3 is built from 14 residues. Germline values: CDR1 SGDLS, CDR2 YYNGEE. The DNA for the CDR3 is TGTGCCAGCAGCCCAGGGGTGGTGAATCAGCCCGAGCATTTT. It codes for CASSPGVVNQPEHF.

In this sample, this clonotype turned up many times. The chain uses TRBV18 and TRBJ2-1, with D perhaps being TRBD1 or TRBD2 (5 bases each). Looked up from germline, CDR1 is KGHSH and CDR2 is LQKENI. V was pared by 5 bases and J by 8 bases, with 13 bases between. The CDR3 has 13 amino acids. CDR3 in amino acids: CASSSVEGHEQFF. CDR3 nucleotide sequence: TGTGCCAGCTCATCGGTTGAGGGGCATGAGCAGTTCTTC. Complete variable domain (other parts from reference TRBV18 and TRBJ2-1): NAGVMQNPRHLVRRRGQEARLRCSPMKGHSHVYWYRQLPEEGLKFMVYLQKENIIDESGMPKERFSAEFPKEGPSILRIQQVVRGDSAAYFCASSSVEGHEQFFGPGTRLTVL.

The chain couples TRBV7-3 to TRBJ2-1, with D perhaps TRBD2 (6 bases). This CDR3 comprises 15 residues. The V gene lost 1 base and the J gene lost 7 bases, with 14 bases spanning the gap. Germline V gene lookup returns CDR1 SGHTA and CDR2 FQGTGA. CDR3 amino acids: CASSLRPGVHNEQFF. The CDR3 DNA sequence: TGTGCCAGCAGCTTAAGGCCGGGAGTCCATAATGAGCAGTTCTTC.

The sample holds a few counts of this clonotype. This CDR3 is missing its conserved last phenylalanine or tryptophan, likely due to a read error. The chain is built from TRBV19 and TRBJ1-5; D possibly corresponds to TRBD1 (6 bases). Germline CDR1 is LNHDA and CDR2 is SQIVND (reference sequence). With 5 bases removed from V and 1 base from J, the gap between germline ends came to 18 bases. This CDR3 spans 17 amino acids. CDR3 DNA: TGTGCCAGTAGTTCGGTCAGGGGCCGGGGGAGCAATCAGCCCCAGCATTCT. It is translated as CASSSVRGRGSNQPQHS.

This clonotype showed up many times. This chain links TRBV2 with TRBJ2-3, with 7 positions matching TRBD2. The trim removed 0 bases at V and 4 bases at J, leaving 1 base unmatched. The CDR3 runs 14 residues. Germline CDR1 SNHLY, CDR2 FYNNEI. The CDR3 loop reads CASSEAAGADTQYF. For the CDR3, the DNA is TGTGCCAGCAGTGAAGCGGCGGGAGCAGATACGCAGTATTTT.

This chain uses TRBV24-1 with TRBJ2-5, with D maybe TRBD2 (6 bases). The CDR3 is 17 amino acids. Germline V CDR1 and CDR2: KGHDR, SFDVKD. Between the trimmed V and J ends, which lost 9 bases and 1 base, there was a span of 23 bases. Written as DNA, the CDR3 is TGTGCCACCTCTACCTTGATTAGTAGCGGCACCCAAGAGACCCAGTACTTC. This translates into CATSTLISSGTQETQYF.

The gene calls are TRBV14 and TRBJ2-3; no clear D. CDR3 length equals 14 residues. Per germline, CDR1 SGHDN and CDR2 FVKESK. V lost 4 bases and J 0 bases, leaving 8 bases between the germline ends. For the CDR3, the DNA is TGTGCCAGCAGCCGCCGCCTTAGCACAGATACGCAGTATTTT. Amino acids: CASSRRLSTDTQYF. Using reference TRBV14 and TRBJ2-3 for the parts outside the CDR3, the full variable domain is EAGVTQFPSHSVIEKGQTVTLRCDPISGHDNLYWYRRVMGKEIKFLLHFVKESKQDESGMPNNRFLAERTGGTYSTLKVQPAELEDSGVYFCASSRRLSTDTQYFGPGTRLTVL.

This clonotype was recorded at least ten times. The genes are TRBV19 and TRBJ2-7; TRBD1 is a possible D gene (5 bases). Per the germline V gene, CDR1 is LNHDA and CDR2 is SQIVND (reference sequence). The CDR3 is 13 residues long. With 4 bases removed from V and 1 base from J, the gap between germline ends came to 8 bases. The CDR3 protein is CASSRTTSYEQYF. CDR3 DNA sequence: TGTGCCAGTAGTAGGACAACATCCTACGAGCAGTACTTC.

J is TRBJ2-5 and V is TRBV12-3 or TRBV12-4, with D tentatively TRBD2 (6 bases). This CDR3 contains 13 residues. V was pared by 6 bases and J by 7 bases, with 15 bases between. CDR3 amino acids: CASRPGEWGTQYF. Here the CDR3 DNA reads TGTGCCAGCAGACCGGGGGAGTGGGGGACCCAGTACTTC.

This rearrangement joins TRBV5-1 to TRBJ2-3; 12 positions agree with TRBD2. Looked up from germline, CDR1 is SGHRS and CDR2 is YFSETQ. This CDR3 comprises 18 residues. With V trimmed by 5 bases and J by 2 bases, 12 bases remained unmatched. The CDR3 protein is CASRPSTSGGVFTDTQYF. The DNA of the CDR3 is TGCGCCAGCAGACCATCGACTAGCGGGGGTGTCTTCACAGATACGCAGTATTTT.

Ten or more counts support this clonotype. This rearrangement joins TRBV29-1 to TRBJ1-2; D gene unclear. Trimming took off 1 base at V and 8 bases at J, with 14 bases between the two ends. The length of the CDR3 is 13 residues. Germline CDR1 SQVTM, CDR2 ANQGSEA. The CDR3 nucleotides are TGCAGCGTTGAAGTGTGGAGTCGAGGGGGCTACACCTTC. The encoded protein is CSVEVWSRGGYTF.

In this sample, this clonotype turned up many times. V usage is TRBV30 and J usage is TRBJ2-7; a weak D match, TRBD2 (6 bases). Trimming cost V 6 bases and J 2 bases, with 11 bases left between them. In germline, CDR1 is GTSNPN, CDR2 SVGIG (reference sequence). The length of the CDR3 is 12 residues. The CDR3 spells CACIWEAYEQYF. The CDR3 DNA sequence: TGTGCCTGTATTTGGGAGGCCTACGAGCAGTACTTC.

Ten or more counts support this clonotype. CDR3 sequence reads: CASSLGREDGYTF. The CDR3 nucleotides are TGTGCCAGCAGCTTAGGTCGGGAGGATGGCTACACCTTC. The V and J genes are TRBV7-2 and TRBJ1-2, with D unresolved. Germline V gene data show CDR1 as SGHTA and CDR2 as FQGNSA. The ends were cut back, 1 base at V and 6 bases at J, with 9 bases in the middle. The CDR3 totals 13 residues.

This clonotype was observed at least ten times. The chain joins TRBV12-3 or TRBV12-4 to TRBJ2-7, with D possibly being TRBD2 (7 bases). Trimming removed 3 bases from V and 4 bases from J, with 16 bases in between. CDR3 length: 15 residues. The CDR3, as DNA: TGTGCCAGCAGTTTGCATCGGGGGGCTGGGTACGAGCAGTACTTC. This sequence encodes CASSLHRGAGYEQYF.

V is TRBV15 and J is TRBJ1-5; D is ambiguous. The CDR3 has 13 residues. V lost 4 bases and J 5 bases, leaving 9 bases between the germline ends. In germline, CDR1 is LNHNV, CDR2 YYDKDF (reference sequence). In nucleotides, the CDR3 is TGTGCCACCAGCAAAGACGGTCATCAGCCCCAGCATTTT. Its translation is CATSKDGHQPQHF.

In its sample, this clonotype was seen many times. As DNA, the CDR3 is TGTGCCAGTAGTTTTATGACAGGGCGTGATTCACCCCTCCACTTT. As protein: CASSFMTGRDSPLHF. The rearrangement uses TRBV19 and TRBJ1-6, with 7 bases aligning to TRBD1. The V segment lost 5 bases and the J segment 8 bases; nucleotides outside the gene matches: 9. This CDR3 is built from 15 residues. Germline assignment: CDR1 LNHDA and CDR2 SQIVND (reference sequence).

This clonotype occurred a few times. A much larger clone lies one base from this, so it may be a read error. The genes are TRBV20-1 and TRBJ2-7; D uncertain. CDR1 is DFQATT, CDR2 SNEGSKA, per germline (reference sequence). This CDR3 has 12 amino acids. Deletions cut 0 bases from V and 6 bases from J, with 9 bases between. This chain's CDR3 is CSARDKACEQYF. The CDR3 DNA reads as TGCAGTGCTAGAGACAAGGCCTGCGAGCAGTACTTC.